Following are 27 T cell receptor beta chains from one sample sequenced in a study of blood T cell repertoires in COVID-19. Libraries were prepared by immunoSEQ multiplex PCR; TCRdb keeps only in-frame clonotypes and omits some of them. Here the sample spans more than 300,000 clones, around nine tenths being singletons. Sequencing input: peripheral blood. These receptors all come from a woman aged 65 to 85 with COVID-19, enrolled during active disease.

This rearrangement joins TRBV20-1 to TRBJ1-2, with TRBD1 as a possible D gene (5 bases). The V gene's germline CDR1 is DFQATT and CDR2 SNEGSKA (reference sequence). This CDR3 contains 12 residues. V was clipped by 3 bases and J by 7 bases, with 12 bases between them. The CDR3 DNA is TGCAGTGCTAGTCGACAGTTCTCTGGCTACACCTTC. It translates to CSASRQFSGYTF.

The chain joins TRBV24-1 to TRBJ2-3, with 7 bases that match TRBD2. J gave up 2 bases and V 7 bases, and 11 bases lay outside the gene matches. The CDR3 contains 16 residues. Germline V gives CDR1 KGHDR, CDR2 SFDVKD. The CDR3 reads CATSPRRAGNTDTQYF. DNA of the CDR3: TGTGCCACCAGCCCACGGAGAGCGGGGAACACAGATACGCAGTATTTT.

V usage is TRBV2 and J usage is TRBJ2-7, with TRBD1 as a possible D gene (7 bases). Germline CDR1 SNHLY, CDR2 FYNNEI. The germline V and J ends were trimmed by 10 bases and 3 bases, with 13 bases remaining between them. The CDR3 extends over 12 amino acids. The CDR3 DNA is TGTGCCATCGGGGGACAGATCTACGAGCAGTACTTC. Its protein is CAIGGQIYEQYF.

V gene TRBV5-1 combines with J gene TRBJ2-3; D may be TRBD1 (5 bases). This CDR3 has 13 amino acids. Trimming stripped 4 bases from V and 2 bases from J, with 8 bases between. Per the germline V gene, CDR1 is SGHRS and CDR2 is YFSETQ. CDR3 sequence: CASSPDNTDTQYF. CDR3 coding DNA: TGCGCCAGCAGCCCGGACAACACAGATACGCAGTATTTT.

V gene TRBV11-2 combines with J gene TRBJ1-4; D possibly corresponds to TRBD1 (5 bases). Trimming took 5 bases from V and 8 from J, leaving 21 bases between them. This CDR3 has 16 amino acids. Germline assignment: CDR1 SGHAT and CDR2 FQNNGV. The CDR3 loop reads CASSPSGFKGDEKLFF. The CDR3 DNA sequence: TGTGCCAGCAGCCCTAGCGGATTCAAAGGGGACGAAAAACTGTTTTTT.

This clone was observed once. The chain is built from TRBV12-3 or TRBV12-4 and TRBJ1-5; D unclear. The V end lost 6 bases, the J end lost 4 bases, and 7 bases lay between the germline ends. The CDR3 totals 12 residues. The CDR3 DNA reads TGTGCCAGCAGGTCCAGTAATCAGCCCCAGCATTTT. It encodes CASRSSNQPQHF.

This chain uses TRBV12-3 or TRBV12-4 with TRBJ1-1; 8 bases fit TRBD1. This CDR3 is 12 amino acids long. V was clipped by 9 bases and J by 4 bases; unmatched bases: 4. The CDR3 here is CASITGGTEAFF. The DNA of the CDR3 is TGTGCCAGTATTACAGGGGGCACTGAAGCTTTCTTT.

The chain uses TRBV5-8 and TRBJ1-1; the match to TRBD1 covers 7 bases. From germline, CDR1 is SGHTS and CDR2 YDEGEE. V was clipped by 4 bases and J by 0 bases; unmatched bases: 9. The CDR3 runs 16 residues. The CDR3 reads CASSAGRGQMNTEAFF. CDR3 DNA sequence: TGTGCCAGCAGCGCCGGGAGGGGGCAGATGAACACTGAAGCTTTCTTT.

CDR3 DNA sequence: TGTGCCAGCAGAACAGGGATCGTGGCCAAAAACATTCAGTACTTC. Translating it yields CASRTGIVAKNIQYF. This chain connects TRBV2 to TRBJ2-4; weak D call: TRBD1 (6 bases). The V and J ends lost 6 bases and 1 base respectively, with 13 bases between them. Germline CDR1 reads SNHLY; CDR2 reads FYNNEI. CDR3 length: 15 amino acids.

The gene calls are TRBV29-1 and TRBJ1-2; 10 bases match TRBD1. The CDR3 runs 14 residues. Germline CDR1 is SQVTM and CDR2 is ANQGSEA. V was pared by 6 bases and J by 8 bases, with 12 bases of the junction left unmatched. CDR3 in amino acids: CSVQTDRGEQGYTF. CDR3 DNA: TGCAGCGTCCAAACGGACAGGGGGGAGCAGGGCTACACCTTC.

J is TRBJ2-1 and V is TRBV4-1, with a weak D call TRBD2 (5 bases). This CDR3 has 14 amino acids. Germline loops: CDR1 MGHRA, CDR2 YSYEKL. Deletions cut 4 bases from V and 5 bases from J, with 12 bases between. The CDR3 DNA sequence: TGCGCCAGCAGCCGCTTCGAGGGCGACAATGAGCAGTTCTTC. This codes for CASSRFEGDNEQFF.

This clone has a handful of counts. V usage is TRBV7-9 and J usage is TRBJ1-1; 9 bases are shared with TRBD1. CDR1 is SEHNR and CDR2 is FQNEAQ in the germline V gene (reference sequence). The trim removed 2 bases at V and 0 bases at J, leaving 13 bases unmatched. CDR3 size: 19 residues. CDR3 nucleotide sequence: TGTGCCAGCAGCTTAATAGTAAGGGGGACAGGGTTGATGAACACTGAAGCTTTCTTT. Protein product: CASSLIVRGTGLMNTEAFF.

V usage is TRBV14 and J usage is TRBJ1-2; no clear D. This CDR3 contains 13 residues. Trimming stripped 1 base from V and 3 bases from J, with 6 bases between. Germline lookup yields CDR1 SGHDN and CDR2 FVKESK. The CDR3 coding sequence is TGTGCCAGCAGCCAAGTCTCTCACTATGGCTACACCTTC. Encoded protein: CASSQVSHYGYTF.

The rearrangement links TRBV28 to TRBJ2-7; possible D gene TRBD2, 5 bases. Per germline, CDR1 MDHEN and CDR2 SYDVKM. V was shortened by 4 bases and J by 2 bases, with 6 bases between the two germline ends. This CDR3 is built from 12 residues. CDR3 nucleotides: TGTGCCAGCAGTTCCGGGACCTACGAGCAGTACTTC. Its protein product is CASSSGTYEQYF.

In DNA, the CDR3 is TGCGCCAGCAGCCAAATTAGGTCCCGGGACAGGGGGCTACAGCCCCAGCATTTT. It codes for CASSQIRSRDRGLQPQHF. This chain uses TRBV4-1 with TRBJ1-5, with 12 bases matching TRBD1. Germline CDR1 and CDR2: MGHRA and YSYEKL. Losses at the gene ends were 2 bases for V and 7 bases for J; bases not matched to a gene: 12. The CDR3 loop spans 18 amino acids.

The V gene is TRBV2, the J gene TRBJ1-5; TRBD1 might be the D (6 bases). The CDR3 runs to 14 residues. Per the germline V gene, CDR1 is SNHLY and CDR2 is FYNNEI. Trimming cost V 1 base and J 6 bases, with 10 bases left between them. The CDR3 DNA reads TGTGCCAGCAGTGAAGGAGGGGGGGTTCAGCCCCAGCATTTT. Its translation: CASSEGGGVQPQHF. Supplemented by reference TRBV2 and TRBJ1-5, the full variable domain reads EPEVTQTPSHQVTQMGQEVILRCVPISNHLYFYWYRQILGQKVEFLVSFYNNEISEKSEIFDDQFSVERPDGSNFTLKIRSTKLEDSAMYFCASSEGGGVQPQHFGDGTRLSIL.

This chain joins TRBV3-1 (or the pseudogene TRBV3-2) and TRBJ1-2, with D hard to call. V gave up 1 base and J gave up 4 bases, with 7 bases separating them. Germline CDR1 LGHDT, CDR2 YNNKEL (reference sequence). This CDR3 is 13 amino acids long. The CDR3 is CASSQGAVYGYTF. The CDR3 DNA reads TGTGCCAGCAGCCAAGGGGCAGTCTATGGCTACACCTTC.

This chain uses TRBV5-3 with TRBJ1-1; TRBD1 matches at 7 bases. TRBV5-3 is given ORF status, its function remaining uncertain. J lost 2 bases, V lost 0 bases, and 7 bases had no gene match. This CDR3 contains 16 residues. The CDR3 loop is CARSLVRPGGNTEAFF. CDR3 nucleotide sequence: TGTGCCAGAAGCTTGGTCAGGCCAGGGGGAAACACTGAAGCTTTCTTT.

Written as DNA, the CDR3 is TGTGCCAGCAGCTCCCCAGTCACAGGGCGGAACACTGAAGCTTTCTTT. Translation gives CASSSPVTGRNTEAFF. This chain connects TRBV7-9 to TRBJ1-1, with D perhaps matching TRBD1 (6 bases). CDR1 SEHNR and CDR2 FQNEAQ come from the germline V gene (reference sequence). The V end lost 4 bases, the J end lost 1 base, and 16 bases lay between the germline ends. This CDR3 has 16 residues.

The chain uses TRBV29-1 and TRBJ1-1; weak D call: TRBD1 (5 bases). Trimming cost V 6 bases and J 0 bases, with 11 bases left between them. Germline V lookup: CDR1 SQVTM, CDR2 ANQGSEA. The CDR3 is made up of 13 amino acids. CDR3 nucleotides: TGCAGCGTAGTGAAACAGGTGAACACTGAAGCTTTCTTT. It codes for CSVVKQVNTEAFF.

The gene calls are TRBV2 and TRBJ1-2; a weak D match, TRBD1 (5 bases). The CDR3 totals 16 residues. Between the trimmed V and J ends, which lost 0 bases and 4 bases, there was a span of 15 bases. Germline-derived CDR1 and CDR2 are SNHLY and FYNNEI. The CDR3 region is CASSEAAAGRSYGYTF. Here the CDR3 DNA reads TGTGCCAGCAGTGAAGCGGCGGCAGGGAGGAGCTATGGCTACACCTTC.

CDR3 residues: CASSLGTGGKTEAFF. The DNA of the CDR3 is TGCGCCAGCAGCTTGGGGACAGGGGGGAAAACTGAAGCTTTCTTT. The rearrangement uses TRBV5-1 and TRBJ1-1, with TRBD1 matching over 10 bases. CDR1 and CDR2 from the germline V gene are SGHRS and YFSETQ. The CDR3 runs 15 residues. Unmatched junction bases numbered 4, after V lost 0 bases and J lost 5 bases.

A word on this clone: Additional DNA sequences in this sample encode the identical CDR3. V and J are TRBV9 and TRBJ2-5; 7 nucleotides agree with TRBD1. J was trimmed by 1 base and V by 0 bases; bases with no gene match: 3. CDR1 and CDR2 (germline): SGDLS, YYNGEE. The CDR3 contains 15 residues. Here the CDR3 reads CASSVAGTAQETQYF. DNA for the CDR3: TGTGCCAGCAGCGTAGCCGGGACAGCCCAAGAGACCCAGTACTTC.

As DNA, the CDR3 is TGTGCCAGCAGCTCGGACAGCTATAGCAATCAGCCCCAGCATTTT. As protein: CASSSDSYSNQPQHF. The chain is built from TRBV27 and TRBJ1-5; tentative D call: TRBD1 (6 bases). CDR1 MNHEY and CDR2 SMNVEV come from the germline V gene (reference sequence). The CDR3 is 15 residues long. Trimming pared 6 bases from V and 0 bases from J, leaving 12 bases between.

The V and J genes are TRBV9 and TRBJ1-3; 9 bases agree with TRBD1. The CDR3 loop spans 18 amino acids. Per the germline V gene, CDR1 is SGDLS and CDR2 is YYNGEE. V was pared by 2 bases and J by 2 bases, with 11 bases of the junction left unmatched. CDR3 nucleotide sequence: TGTGCCAGCAGCGTCTCCGGGACAGGGTTGTTGGCTGGAAACACCATATATTTT. Protein product: CASSVSGTGLLAGNTIYF.

Concerning this clone: An end of the junction does not agree with germline; a read error may underlie this. The chain links TRBV10-3 to TRBJ2-7; D not resolved. Germline V CDR1 and CDR2: ENHRY, SYGVKD. The CDR3 contains 15 residues. The CDR3 loop reads CAISESAGYSDEQYF. In nucleotides, the CDR3 is TGTGCCATCAGTGAGTCGGCAGGTTACTCCGACGAGCAGTACTTC.

The chain recombines TRBV30 with TRBJ1-3; a weak D match, TRBD1 (5 bases). Germline V CDR1 and CDR2: GTSNPN, SVGIG (reference sequence). V was pared by 3 bases and J by 2 bases, with 8 bases between. The CDR3 has 13 amino acids. The CDR3 loop reads CAWRQGAGNTIYF. DNA for the CDR3: TGTGCCTGGAGGCAGGGCGCTGGAAACACCATATATTTT.